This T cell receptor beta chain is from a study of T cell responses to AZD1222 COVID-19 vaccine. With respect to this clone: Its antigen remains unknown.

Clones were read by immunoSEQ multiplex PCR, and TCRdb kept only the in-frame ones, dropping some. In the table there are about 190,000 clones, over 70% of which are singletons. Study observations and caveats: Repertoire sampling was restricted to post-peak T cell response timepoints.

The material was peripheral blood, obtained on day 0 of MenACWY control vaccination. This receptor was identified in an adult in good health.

CDR3 DNA: TGTGCCTGGAGCCGAGGTGGACACCGTAACACCTTC. It yields the protein CAWSRGGHRNTF. The J gene is TRBJ1-2, the V gene TRBV30; D might be TRBD1 (5 bases). Per germline, CDR1 GTSNPN and CDR2 SVGIG (reference sequence). Trimming pared 3 bases from V and 12 bases from J, leaving 17 bases between. The CDR3 has 12 amino acids.